Listed below are T cell receptor beta chains from one sample, sequenced in a study of a mutant IDH1 vaccine in newly diagnosed glioma. Repertoires were generated with immunoSEQ multiplex PCR, while TCRdb's copy carries only in-frame clones and drops some. The sample has tens of thousands of clones; approximately 80% are singletons. The sample consisted of PBMCs, taken from a glioma patient treated with radiotherapy, temozolomide or both. All receptors come from a man aged 35 to 55 with glioma. Some clones in this sample may be carry-over from other donors' samples. The CDR3 runs from the conserved cysteine through the conserved F or W. Each record gives: D gene, V gene, clone size, J gene, CDR3 DNA, CDR3 protein. D genes are given only for firm matches. Rows give clone size only sometimes, using once, few, many, or a class for an expanded clone.

-	TRBV4-1	once	TRBJ1-2	TGCGCCAGCAGCCAATCCCCCCCTCGGAGCTACACCTTC	CASSQSPPRSYTF
-	TRBV18	-	TRBJ1-1	TGTGCCAGCTCACAAAATCCTACGCGGGGGGGGAACACTGAAGCTTTCTTT	CASSQNPTRGGNTEAFF
TRBD1	TRBV30	-	TRBJ1-5	TGTGCCTGGAGTGTAAAAGGGACAGGGCCGAATCAGCCCCAGCATTTT	CAWSVKGTGPNQPQHF
-	TRBV6-5	-	TRBJ2-6	TGTGCCAGCGCAACAGGCTCTGGGGCCAACGTCCTGACTTTC	CASATGSGANVLTF
-	TRBV6-5	-	TRBJ1-2	TGTGCCAGCAGTTCCCTCGGGGCTGCCTATGGCTACACCTTC	CASSSLGAAYGYTF
TRBD2	TRBV5-1	-	TRBJ2-2	TGCGCCAGCAGCTTGTTAGCGGGGGCCGGCGGGGAGCTGTTTTTT	CASSLLAGAGGELFF
TRBD1	TRBV9	-	TRBJ2-1	TGTGCCAGCAGCCTCAGAGGGGACAGGGGCAGTGGTGAGCAGTTCTTC	CASSLRGDRGSGEQFF
-	TRBV20-1	-	TRBJ1-2	TGCAGTGCGCGCTTCCGGGAGGGCTACACCTTC	CSARFREGYTF
-	TRBV6-5	-	TRBJ2-7	TGTGCCAGCAGTTACTCGTTTCTATTGCGGACCGAGCAGTACTTC	CASSYSFLLRTEQYF
-	TRBV20-1	-	TRBJ2-2	TGCAGTGCTAGGGGCGTGGGGGAGCTGTTTTTT	CSARGVGELFF
-	TRBV6-5	-	TRBJ2-1	TGTGCCAGCAGTAAACTAACAGGGGAGGGTGAGCAGTTCTTC	CASSKLTGEGEQFF
-	TRBV6-6	-	TRBJ1-1	TGTGCCAGCAGTTACGAGGGGGGATCTAACACTGAAGCTTTCTTT	CASSYEGGSNTEAFF
-	TRBV27	once	TRBJ1-1	TGTGCCAGCAGTTTATCCTTCAACAGGGCCGAAGCTTTCTTT	CASSLSFNRAEAFF
-	TRBV2	once	TRBJ1-2	TGTGCCAGCAGTGAAGGCCCGGGCTACACCTTC	CASSEGPGYTF
-	TRBV9	-	TRBJ2-7	TGTGCCAGCAGCGCGTACAGGGCGGACGAGCAGTACTTC	CASSAYRADEQYF
-	TRBV29-1	-	TRBJ1-2	TGCAGCGTCCTCGACGCCCCAGGAGGGGACTATGGCTACACCTTC	CSVLDAPGGDYGYTF
-	TRBV30	once	TRBJ1-1	TGTGCCTTGGGCCCTCCGAACACTGAAGCTTTCTTT	CALGPPNTEAFF